Below are 19 T cell receptor beta chains sequenced from a single sample in a study of T-cell memory formation after mild COVID-19. TCRdb processed the 5' RACE reads anew with MiXCR; each CDR3 protein has one entry. The repertoire includes about 170,000 distinct CDR3 sequences, about an eighth of them detected once, and approximately 3.6% sits in the top ten. The specimen was PBMCs or a T cell subset sorted from them (not recorded which). The receptors here all came from a man aged 18 to 35 who had mild COVID-19 (a few samples of this study predate the infection). Cell type and time point are not known.

The rearrangement links TRBV7-8 to TRBJ1-1; D unresolved. Trimming took 4 bases from V and 1 from J, leaving 10 bases between them. The CDR3 runs to 14 residues. Germline V gene data show CDR1 as SGHVS and CDR2 as FQNEAQ. The CDR3 bases are TGTGCCAGCAGCTCGCTCGCGGCGAACACTGAAGCTTTCTTT. Translating gives CASSSLAANTEAFF.

This chain connects TRBV7-2 to TRBJ2-2; TRBD2 aligns across 9 bases. V shed 4 bases, J shed 6 bases, and the junction held 3 bases outside the gene matches. Germline loops: CDR1 SGHTA, CDR2 FQGNSA. This CDR3 spans 14 amino acids. In DNA form, the CDR3 reads TGTGCCAGCAGCTCCGTAGCGGGGGCCGGGGAGCTGTTTTTT. This gives the protein CASSSVAGAGELFF.

J is TRBJ2-1 and V is TRBV7-9, with D perhaps matching TRBD2 (5 bases). The CDR3 spans 17 residues. Per the germline V gene, CDR1 is SEHNR and CDR2 is FQNEAQ (reference sequence). V was shortened by 0 bases and J by 1 base, with 13 bases between the two germline ends. CDR3 protein: CASSLAASLESYNEQFF. In DNA, the CDR3 is TGTGCCAGCAGCTTAGCGGCTAGCCTAGAATCCTACAATGAGCAGTTCTTC.

This clonotype was found once. The chain recombines TRBV28 with TRBJ2-2; perhaps TRBD2 as D (6 bases). The CDR3 has 15 amino acids. V was clipped by 6 bases and J by 1 base, with 12 bases between them. Germline V lookup: CDR1 MDHEN, CDR2 SYDVKM. The CDR3 protein is CASRTGTLNTGELFF. The CDR3 region has the DNA TGTGCCAGCAGAACCGGGACTCTGAACACCGGGGAGCTGTTTTTT.

The chain recombines TRBV4-3 with TRBJ2-3, with D perhaps TRBD2 (7 bases). The CDR3 has 16 amino acids. V shed 4 bases and J shed 4 bases, with 18 bases lying between them. CDR1 LGHNA and CDR2 YSLEER come from the germline V gene. The CDR3 coding sequence is TGCGCCAGCAGCCCAGTCGGGGGGCGGTATGCAGATACGCAGTATTTT. Amino acid sequence: CASSPVGGRYADTQYF.

This clonotype appeared a few times. The chain joins TRBV5-1 to TRBJ2-3, with D maybe TRBD1 (6 bases). The CDR3 runs to 14 residues. The germline CDR1 and CDR2 sequences are SGHRS and YFSETQ. The V end lost 4 bases, the J end lost 4 bases, and 13 bases lay between the germline ends. The CDR3 DNA follows: TGCGCCAGCAGCCTATTCAGGGGCGCAGATACGCAGTATTTT. Translated: CASSLFRGADTQYF. The whole variable domain, remainder taken from reference TRBV5-1 and TRBJ2-3, is KAGVTQTPRYLIKTRGQQVTLSCSPISGHRSVSWYQQTPGQGLQFLFEYFSETQRNKGNFPGRFSGRQFSNSRSEMNVSTLELGDSALYLCASSLFRGADTQYFGPGTRLTVL.

This sequence joins TRBV20-1 and TRBJ1-2; 7 nucleotides match TRBD1. The CDR3 has 14 residues. Germline loops: CDR1 DFQATT, CDR2 SNEGSKA (reference sequence). V was pared by 2 bases and J by 5 bases, with 8 bases of the junction left unmatched. CDR3: CSARRRGRVYGYTF. CDR3 coding DNA: TGCAGTGCTAGAAGGAGGGGGCGGGTTTATGGCTACACCTTC.

CDR3 in amino acids: CASSLGTSGGLGEQFF. CDR3 sequence (DNA): TGTGCCAGCAGCCTGGGGACTAGCGGGGGACTAGGTGAGCAGTTCTTC. The genes are TRBV7-3 and TRBJ2-1; 14 nucleotides match TRBD2. Unmatched junction bases numbered 9, after V lost 5 bases and J lost 9 bases. CDR3 length equals 16 residues. The V gene's germline CDR1 is SGHTA and CDR2 FQGTGA.

This clonotype was picked up a small number of times. The rearrangement links TRBV14 to TRBJ2-3, with a tentative D call TRBD1 (5 bases). Germline V gives CDR1 SGHDN, CDR2 FVKESK. With 3 bases removed from V and 3 bases from J, the gap between germline ends came to 19 bases. This CDR3 has 17 amino acids. In DNA form, the CDR3 reads TGTGCCAGCAGCCAGGGGAAGACAGATTTACAGACAGATACGCAGTATTTT. Protein: CASSQGKTDLQTDTQYF.

This clonotype was detected a few times. CDR3 nucleotides: TGTGCCAGCAGTGAGGGCAGGGGGCCCTACGAGCAGTACGTC. Protein product: CASSEGRGPYEQYV. V usage is TRBV6-1 and J usage is TRBJ2-7; 8 bases fit TRBD1. V lost 3 bases to trimming and J lost 2 bases; unmatched junction nucleotides: 3. CDR1 is MNHNS and CDR2 is SASEGT in the germline V gene. This CDR3 spans 14 amino acids.

Here the CDR3 reads CASSARGQGRSPLHF. The CDR3 DNA sequence: TGTGCCAGCAGCGCCCGGGGACAGGGGAGGTCACCCCTCCACTTT. The chain links TRBV7-6 to TRBJ1-6; 10 nucleotides line up with TRBD1. CDR3 length equals 15 residues. Trimming removed 5 bases from V and 10 bases from J; junction bases left unmatched: 8. CDR1 SGHVS and CDR2 FNYEAQ come from the germline V gene.

The chain carries TRBV7-6 and TRBJ2-7; D could derive from TRBD1 or TRBD2 (7 bases each). Trimming pared 3 bases from V and 0 bases from J, leaving 9 bases between. The CDR3 loop spans 14 amino acids. CDR1 is SGHVS, CDR2 FNYEAQ, per germline. The CDR3 region has the DNA TGTGCCAGCAGCTTCAGGGGGGGCTCCTACGAGCAGTACTTC. Protein sequence: CASSFRGGSYEQYF.

The rearrangement links TRBV7-9 to TRBJ2-2; 8 bases fit TRBD1. Germline V gives CDR1 SEHNR, CDR2 FQNEAQ (reference sequence). V shed 7 bases, J shed 4 bases, and the junction held 5 bases outside the gene matches. This CDR3 has 14 amino acids. In nucleotides, the CDR3 is TGTGCCAGCACCAATACAGGGGGCACCGGGGAGCTGTTTTTT. Its translation: CASTNTGGTGELFF.

The chain employs TRBV24-1 and TRBJ2-3; D gene uncertain. CDR1 and CDR2 from the germline V gene are KGHDR and SFDVKD. V was trimmed by 2 bases and J by 7 bases, leaving 6 bases between them. The CDR3 covers 12 residues. The CDR3 sequence is CATSDSSNTQYF. In DNA form, the CDR3 reads TGTGCCACCAGTGATTCGTCGAATACGCAGTATTTT.

This chain joins TRBV4-3 and TRBJ2-3, with 8 nucleotides matching TRBD2. V was clipped by 6 bases and J by 2 bases; unmatched bases: 10. Germline CDR1 LGHNA, CDR2 YSLEER. The CDR3 extends over 16 amino acids. The CDR3 coding sequence is TGCGCCAGCAGTGTGGTTGGCGGGGGGACCACAGATACGCAGTATTTT. The encoded protein is CASSVVGGGTTDTQYF.

Note on this clonotype: The junction and the germline gene differ at one end; a read error may be behind it. CDR3 amino acids: CASSLNGVNTGELFF. CDR3 DNA sequence: TGTGCTAGCAGCTTAAATGGAGTTAACACCGGGGAGCTGTTTTTT. This rearrangement joins TRBV7-7 to TRBJ2-2, with unresolved D. Germline values: CDR1 SSHAT, CDR2 FNYEAQ (reference sequence). This CDR3 is built from 15 residues.

As to this clonotype: One end of the junction is discordant with germline, which a read error may explain. V is TRBV20-1 and J is TRBJ2-7; D call uncertain. CDR3 size: 11 residues. CDR1 DFQATT and CDR2 SNEGSKA come from the germline V gene (reference sequence). CDR3 sequence reads: CSARDPYEQYF. The CDR3 bases are TGCAGTGCCAGAGACCCCTACGAGCAGTACTTC.

The sample holds many counts of this clonotype. The chain couples TRBV7-2 to TRBJ2-3; no reliable D call. The V end was cut by 6 bases, the J end by 2 bases, with 6 bases between. The CDR3 runs 12 residues. The germline CDR1 and CDR2 sequences are SGHTA and FQGNSA. The CDR3 DNA follows: TGTGCCAGCAGGCGTGTCACAGATACGCAGTATTTT. This gives the protein CASRRVTDTQYF.

V is TRBV20-1 and J is TRBJ1-3; no reliable D call. The germline gives CDR1 DFQATT, CDR2 SNEGSKA (reference sequence). Trimming removed 4 bases at V and 1 base at J, with 8 bases between. The CDR3 has 13 residues. CDR3: CSANPGSGNTIYF. The CDR3 coding sequence is TGCAGTGCTAACCCCGGTTCTGGAAACACCATATATTTT.